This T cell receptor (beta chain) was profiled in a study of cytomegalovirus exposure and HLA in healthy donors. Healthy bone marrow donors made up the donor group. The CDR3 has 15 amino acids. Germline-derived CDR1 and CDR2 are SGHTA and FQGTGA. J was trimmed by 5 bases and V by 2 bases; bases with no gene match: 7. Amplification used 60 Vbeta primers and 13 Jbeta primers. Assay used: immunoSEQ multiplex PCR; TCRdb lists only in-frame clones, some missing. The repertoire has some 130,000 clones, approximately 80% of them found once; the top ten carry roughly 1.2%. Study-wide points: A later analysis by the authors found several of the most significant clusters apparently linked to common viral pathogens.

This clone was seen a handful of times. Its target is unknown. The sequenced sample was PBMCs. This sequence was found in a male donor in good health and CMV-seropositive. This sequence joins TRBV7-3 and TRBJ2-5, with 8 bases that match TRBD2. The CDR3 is CASSLFSGIGETQYF. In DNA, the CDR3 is TGTGCCAGCAGCTTATTTAGCGGGATCGGTGAGACCCAGTACTTC.